These 21 T cell receptor beta chains share one sample of origin, sequenced in a study of CXCR3-negative and CXCR3-positive naive CD8 T cells. UMI labels and 5' RACE were used to prepare the TRB cDNA libraries. TCRdb reprocessed the 5' RACE reads and stores each CDR3 protein as one record, lacking DNA. In total, the table holds around 95,000 distinct CDR3 sequences. No antigens are known for them. Study-wide results and limits: Naive cells that were CXCR3-positive had more hydrophobic TRB CDR3s (compared with CXCR3-negative naive cells).

The sequencing sample was made of naive CXCR3+ CD8+ T cells from blood. Subset specified: CD45RO-CCR7+CD27+CD95- naive CD8+ T cells expressing CXCR3 (TNR3+). The source of these receptors is a human donor in good health. Some clones in this sample may be carry-over from other donors' samples.

The chain uses TRBV6-2 or TRBV6-3 and TRBJ2-3; lacking DNA, the TRBD1 call made by TCRdb goes unchecked. The CDR3 loop spans 16 amino acids. Germline lookup yields CDR1 MNHEY and CDR2 SVGEGT. The chain's CDR3 is CASDGYGTISTDTQYF.

The J gene is TRBJ2-3, the V gene TRBV7-6. CDR3 length equals 16 residues. Germline values: CDR1 SGHVS, CDR2 FNYEAQ. The CDR3 loop reads CASSLVDRAGTDTQYF.

The chain carries TRBV29-1 and TRBJ2-7; TCRdb outputs TRBD1, but without DNA this stays unchecked. Germline CDR1 and CDR2: SQVTM and ANQGSEA. The CDR3 is 16 residues long. CDR3 sequence: CSVETTRGPSSYEQYF.

This sequence joins TRBV27 and TRBJ2-7; lacking DNA, the TRBD1 call made by TCRdb goes unchecked. Germline V CDR1 and CDR2: MNHEY, SMNVEV (reference sequence). The CDR3 extends over 14 amino acids. This chain's CDR3 is CASMNRGWTYEQYF.

This rearrangement joins TRBV12-3 or TRBV12-4 to TRBJ2-7; TCRdb lists TRBD1, though no DNA is available to test this call. There are 14 residues in the CDR3. The CDR3 reads CASSSGGARVEQYF.

The rearrangement joins TRBV4-2 to TRBJ2-7; as DNA is missing, the TRBD2 call by TCRdb cannot be tested. CDR3 length equals 16 residues. Germline CDR1 is LGHNA and CDR2 is YNFKEQ. CDR3 protein: CASSQEASGASYEQYF.

This chain joins TRBV7-2 and TRBJ2-2; TCRdb reports TRBD1, a call that lacks DNA to check it against. The CDR3 runs to 13 residues. Germline CDR1 SGHTA, CDR2 FQGNSA. The chain's CDR3 is CASSTGGPGELFF. Together with reference TRBV7-2 and TRBJ2-2, the CDR3 gives the full variable domain: GAGVSQSPSNKVTEKGKDVELRCDPISGHTALYWYRQSLGQGLEFLIYFQGNSAPDKSGLPSDRFSAERTGGSVSTLTIQRTQQEDSAVYLCASSTGGPGELFFGEGSRLTVL.

This chain links TRBV20-1 with TRBJ2-7. CDR1 and CDR2 (germline): DFQATT, SNEGSKA (reference sequence). The CDR3 consists of 14 residues. The CDR3 protein is CSARSPTVDYEQYF.

The chain combines TRBV29-1 with TRBJ2-7; absent DNA, TCRdb's TRBD1 call cannot be checked. Germline assignment: CDR1 SQVTM and CDR2 ANQGSEA. This CDR3 has 14 residues. This chain's CDR3 is CSVEREDRGYEQYF.

The CDR3 sequence: CASSLLAGRVTGELFF. This chain joins TRBV14 and TRBJ2-2; TCRdb's D call of TRBD2 is untestable without DNA. CDR1 and CDR2 (germline): SGHDN, FVKESK. The CDR3 is 16 amino acids.

This chain joins TRBV19 and TRBJ2-1; TCRdb gives TRBD2 as the D gene, but with no DNA this cannot be confirmed. CDR1 is LNHDA, CDR2 SQIVND, per germline (reference sequence). The CDR3 has 15 residues. The CDR3: CASSIGTRGVNEQFF.

This chain uses TRBV20-1 with TRBJ2-7; TCRdb's D gene call, TRBD1, goes unchecked for lack of DNA. Germline V lookup: CDR1 DFQATT, CDR2 SNEGSKA (reference sequence). The CDR3 spans 16 residues. CDR3 sequence: CSALIFGQGQSYEQYF.

The chain's CDR3 is CASSGGGRVQNQPQHF. The rearrangement links TRBV21-1 to TRBJ1-5; TCRdb returns TRBD1, unconfirmable since there is no DNA. TRBV21-1 is reported as a pseudogene. The CDR3 sequence is 16 residues long.

The chain employs TRBV21-1 and TRBJ1-2; the D call of TRBD1 rests on TCRdb alone, since no DNA is present to check it. TRBV21-1 is classified as a pseudogene. This CDR3 has 18 residues. The CDR3 protein is CASSIITPGQDTNYGYTF.

The J gene is TRBJ2-7, the V gene TRBV7-2; TCRdb reports TRBD1, a call that lacks DNA to check it against. CDR1 is SGHTA and CDR2 is FQGNSA in the germline V gene. The CDR3 spans 16 residues. The CDR3 sequence: CASRDPTGTGAYEQYF.

The chain joins TRBV7-2 to TRBJ1-5; without DNA, the TCRdb call of TRBD1 cannot be checked. Germline CDR1 SGHTA, CDR2 FQGNSA. This CDR3 contains 13 residues. The chain's CDR3 is CASRGGWDQPQHF. The full variable domain, its missing parts supplied by reference TRBV7-2 and TRBJ1-5, is GAGVSQSPSNKVTEKGKDVELRCDPISGHTALYWYRQSLGQGLEFLIYFQGNSAPDKSGLPSDRFSAERTGGSVSTLTIQRTQQEDSAVYLCASRGGWDQPQHFGDGTRLSIL.

This chain joins TRBV12-3 or TRBV12-4 and TRBJ2-1; no DNA is available, so the TRBD1 call from TCRdb remains unchecked. This CDR3 region has 17 residues. CDR3 region: CASSPPRRDRRFDEQFF.

The rearrangement uses TRBV28 and TRBJ2-7; TCRdb calls TRBD2, which cannot be checked without DNA. The CDR3 spans 17 residues. Germline lookup yields CDR1 MDHEN and CDR2 SYDVKM. The CDR3 region is CASRKNSGGAFTYEQYF. Looking up the rest from reference TRBV28 and TRBJ2-7 gives the full variable domain: DVKVTQSSRYLVKRTGEKVFLECVQDMDHENMFWYRQDPGLGLRLIYFSYDVKMKEKGDIPEGYSVSREKKERFSLILESASTNQTSMYLCASRKNSGGAFTYEQYFGPGTRLTVT.

This chain joins TRBV7-8 and TRBJ2-1; TCRdb gives TRBD1 as the D gene, but with no DNA this cannot be confirmed. The CDR3 is 14 residues long. Germline V gene sequence: CDR1 SGHVS, CDR2 FQNEAQ. The CDR3 sequence is CASSTSGPTDEQFF.

The V call is TRBV19, the J call TRBJ2-1. In germline, CDR1 is LNHDA, CDR2 SQIVND (reference sequence). CDR3 length: 13 amino acids. The CDR3 protein is CASTVGWDNEQFF.

V gene TRBV7-3 combines with J gene TRBJ2-3; TCRdb indicates TRBD1, and absent DNA this call remains unverified. The CDR3 spans 14 residues. CDR1 is SGHTA, CDR2 FQGTGA, per germline. Here the CDR3 reads CASSFSGQTDAQYF.